The present T cell receptor (beta chain) was sequenced within a study of T-cell memory formation after mild COVID-19 (TCRdb year 2021). About the investigation overall: TCR sequence clusters from the two donors were found to be largely donor specific. In a couple of donors, T-cell clones that expanded and contracted after mild COVID-19 were tracked by sequencing TCRalpha and TCRbeta repertoires over time. The cohort was made up of two young adult volunteers, one female and one male, who were previously healthy.

The junction shows trimming of 6 bases on V and 2 bases on J, and the gene matches do not reach 9 bases of it. The CDR3 runs 16 amino acids, cysteine and phenylalanine included. Only CDR3 DNA is held: 48 bases, read in frame from base 1. The germline V gene gives CDR1 as MNHEY and CDR2 as SVGAGI. Sequencing took place on an Illumina NovaSeq 6000. cDNA libraries for TCRalpha and TCRbeta were prepared by 5'RACE using constant-segment primers, with sample barcodes and unique molecular identifiers added. Trizol reagent was used to extract RNA from every sample. Library amplification was performed in two PCR steps, and a second sample barcode and Illumina TruSeq adapters were introduced in the second step. Sequencing of libraries was performed on an Illumina NovaSeq with 2 x 150 bp paired-end reads. As for the authors' bioinformatics: Demultiplexing of reads and collapsing into UMI-guided consensus sequences were performed with migec v1.2.7. Using mixcr v2.1.11, the UMI consensuses were aligned to TRA and TRB V and J templates and assembled into clonotypes. A clonotype was counted as expanded or contracted only if both edgeR and NoisET called the change significant, with noise models trained on biological replicates. edgeR calls used a false discovery rate-adjusted p below 0.01 and a log2 fold-change threshold of 1. As an exploratory analysis of dynamics, PCA with hierarchical clustering was applied to max-normalized trajectories of the 1000 most abundant clonotypes. Separately sequenced CD4+ and CD8+ repertoires were used to assign a CD4 or CD8 phenotype to each responding clone. Clones were called with MiXCR by TCRdb after fastp trimmed the public reads at Q25, and only in-frame beta chains were retained. Under each unique CDR3 protein, matching rows form one entry showing the most common genes and DNA. The V and J calls and clone size come from TCRdb's table, not from the authors' own analysis. The sample table shows about 4,900 distinct CDR3 sequences, and roughly 25% are seen once. Roughly 2% of the sample is taken by the ten largest.

Ficoll-Paque density gradient centrifugation was the method used to isolate PBMCs. This clonotype qualifies as medium-sized (0.01 to 0.1%). Its antigen is unknown. Base qualities are not recorded, but no much larger clone differs from it by a single base. Overall study results and their limits: Clones that contracted from day 15 to 85 showed balanced CD4/CD8 phenotypes, whereas a second wave of clones that expanded from day 15 to 37 leaned towards CD4+. Some responding clones were detected in pre-infection memory, which suggested that pre-existing cross-reactive memory T cells had joined the SARS-CoV-2 response. SARS-CoV-2 specificity was not confirmed for the second-wave clones peaking on day 37. The study included only a couple of mild cases, and larger cohorts that include severe cases with pre-infection samples were judged to be necessary. Contracting CD4+ clones turned up mainly in the CM and EM memory subsets, whereas EMRA was where CD8+ clones were enriched.

Sequenced material: PBMCs or a T cell subset sorted from them (not recorded which). Recombination joined TRBV6-5 with TRBJ1-3; a stretch of 8 junction bases matches TRBD1. The source is an adult who had mild COVID-19 (a few samples of this study predate the infection). The sample titles of this study are shuffled in the database, so cell type and time point are left out. The nucleotide sequence is TGTGCCAGCAGCATCCGGACAGGGATCGCTGGAAACACCATATATTTT. Its translation is CASSIRTGIAGNTIYF.